This TCR beta chain appears in the sequencing data of a study of shared T cell receptors in the human thymus. This table comes from immunoSEQ multiplex PCR, and its TCRdb copy is limited to in-frame clones, with some not included. This table has 630,000 or so clones, about 89% appearing once. The CDR3 extends over 12 amino acids. V shed 6 bases, J shed 4 bases, and the junction held 0 bases outside the gene matches. Germline CDR1 and CDR2: MNHEY and SMNVEV (reference sequence). This sample also appeared in a second study, on human thymus T cells. This second report adds: In corrective heart surgery, resections were taken, and these provided the thymus tissue. Both thymic and peripheral blood repertoires showed apparently biased V and J usage.

This TCR was recovered from a boy in the first two years of life with a congenital heart defect. The chain employs TRBV27 and TRBJ1-2, with TRBD1 identical over 9 bases. The sample was thymocytes. CDR3 nucleotides: TGTGCCAGCAGGACAGGGGGCTATGGCTACACCTTC. As protein: CASRTGGYGYTF.